The 20 T cell receptor beta chains below come from one sample, sequenced in a study of long-term antiretroviral therapy in people with HIV. immunoSEQ v3.0 was run at survey level. Data came from immunoSEQ multiplex PCR; TCRdb stores just in-frame clones and leaves some out. Among roughly 20,000 clones listed, around 82% were seen once. The input for sequencing was unsorted PBMCs, taken 1.5 years after starting antiretroviral therapy. The receptors were gathered from a man aged 25-45 years with HIV.

This clone appeared a few times. The chain combines TRBV2 with TRBJ1-4, with D unresolved. CDR1 is SNHLY and CDR2 is FYNNEI in the germline V gene. Trimming shortened V by 7 bases and J by 1 base, and 10 bases separated the two germline ends. This CDR3 is built from 14 residues. The CDR3 DNA reads TGTGCCAGCATCTCGCCACAAACTAATGAAAAACTGTTTTTT. Translated: CASISPQTNEKLFF.

The chain is built from TRBV4-3 and TRBJ2-3; TRBD2 matches 10 bases. With V trimmed by 0 bases and J by 4 bases, 7 bases remained unmatched. From germline, CDR1 is LGHNA and CDR2 YSLEER. The CDR3 contains 17 residues. The chain's CDR3 is CASSQDRLAGAPDTQYF. The CDR3 coding sequence is TGCGCCAGCAGCCAAGATCGGCTAGCGGGAGCCCCAGATACGCAGTATTTT.

This clone was counted once. This sequence joins TRBV6-5 and TRBJ2-7; no definite D call. This CDR3 comprises 14 residues. In germline, CDR1 is MNHEY, CDR2 SVGAGI. V dropped 1 base and J dropped 2 bases, with 9 bases sitting between them. The CDR3 loop reads CASSYWAGTYEQYF. CDR3 sequence (DNA): TGTGCCAGCAGTTACTGGGCAGGTACCTACGAGCAGTACTTC.

This clone was found a few times. The rearrangement links TRBV30 to TRBJ1-2; D is possibly TRBD1 (5 bases). Trimming left V 0 bases short and J 6 bases short, with 14 bases between. Germline CDR1 and CDR2: GTSNPN and SVGIG (reference sequence). The CDR3 length is 14 residues. The CDR3 here is CAWSVGSPGDGYTF. CDR3 DNA sequence: TGTGCCTGGAGTGTAGGGTCCCCGGGGGATGGCTACACCTTC. The full variable domain, rest sourced from reference TRBV30 and TRBJ1-2, is SQTIHQWPATLVQPVGSPLSLECTVEGTSNPNLYWYRQAAGRGLQLLFYSVGIGQISSEVPQNLSASRPQDRQFILSSKKLLLSDSGFYLCAWSVGSPGDGYTFGSGTRLTVV.

The rearrangement joins TRBV7-2 to TRBJ1-2, with D hard to call. The V and J ends lost 1 base and 8 bases respectively, with 23 bases between them. This CDR3 has 17 residues. Germline loops: CDR1 SGHTA, CDR2 FQGNSA. CDR3: CASSLVHGRQDSGGYTF. In DNA, the CDR3 is TGTGCCAGCAGCTTAGTCCATGGCAGGCAGGACTCAGGCGGCTACACCTTC.

This rearrangement joins TRBV7-9 to TRBJ2-4; TRBD1 aligns across 7 bases. In germline, CDR1 is SEHNR, CDR2 FQNEAQ (reference sequence). The CDR3 is made up of 15 amino acids. The V segment lost 5 bases and the J segment 1 base; nucleotides outside the gene matches: 5. The CDR3, as DNA: TGTGCCAGCAGCCTCGGGACAGAGGCCAAAAACATTCAGTACTTC. Amino acid sequence: CASSLGTEAKNIQYF.

The chain recombines TRBV5-1 with TRBJ1-3; the match to TRBD1 covers 11 bases. Germline V gene lookup returns CDR1 SGHRS and CDR2 YFSETQ. The J segment lost 2 bases and the V segment lost 4 bases, leaving 2 bases of the junction unmatched. This CDR3 region has 15 residues. Here the CDR3 DNA reads TGCGCCAGCAGCGCGGGACAGGGGGCTGGAAACACCATATATTTT. Translating gives CASSAGQGAGNTIYF.

V usage is TRBV7-2 and J usage is TRBJ1-2, with D maybe TRBD1 (5 bases). Germline CDR1 and CDR2: SGHTA and FQGNSA. This CDR3 region has 15 residues. Trimming removed 5 bases at V and 3 bases at J, with 16 bases between. In DNA, the CDR3 is TGTGCCAGCAGCGTTGACAGAGCTTCGTACTATGGCTACACCTTC. Protein sequence: CASSVDRASYYGYTF.

The rearrangement uses TRBV27 and TRBJ1-4; D not certain. The CDR3 has 16 amino acids. Germline CDR1 reads MNHEY; CDR2 reads SMNVEV (reference sequence). V was trimmed by 6 bases and J by 0 bases, leaving 14 bases between them. CDR3 sequence (DNA): TGTGCCAGCAGCCCGACGGGTCGGACAACTAATGAAAAACTGTTTTTT. Translated: CASSPTGRTTNEKLFF. Full variable domain (remainder filled in from reference TRBV27 and TRBJ1-4): EAQVTQNPRYLITVTGKKLTVTCSQNMNHEYMSWYRQDPGLGLRQIYYSMNVEVTDKGDVPEGYKVSRKEKRNFPLILESPSPNQTSLYFCASSPTGRTTNEKLFFGSGTQLSVL.

The V call is TRBV27, the J call TRBJ1-5; TRBD1 matches at 12 bases. V lost 8 bases to trimming and J lost 6 bases; unmatched junction nucleotides: 2. The CDR3 is 13 residues long. Germline CDR1 and CDR2: MNHEY and SMNVEV (reference sequence). CDR3 sequence: CASGTGGRQPQHF. CDR3 coding DNA: TGTGCCAGCGGGACAGGGGGCCGTCAGCCCCAGCATTTT.

V gene TRBV13 combines with J gene TRBJ2-3; 10 bases are shared with TRBD1. CDR1 is PRHDT, CDR2 FYEKMQ, per germline (reference sequence). The CDR3 sequence is 15 residues long. The junction had 10 bases not matched to a gene; V was cut back by 9 bases and J by 4 bases. DNA of the CDR3: TGTGCCAGTGCTCCCGGGACAGGGGCCCCAGATACGCAGTATTTT. Translated: CASAPGTGAPDTQYF. Full variable domain (remainder filled in from reference TRBV13 and TRBJ2-3): AAGVIQSPRHLIKEKRETATLKCYPIPRHDTVYWYQQGPGQDPQFLISFYEKMQSDKGSIPDRFSAQQFSDYHSELNMSSLELGDSALYFCASAPGTGAPDTQYFGPGTRLTVL.

The chain couples TRBV28 to TRBJ2-7; TRBD1 aligns across 7 bases. Looked up from germline, CDR1 is MDHEN and CDR2 is SYDVKM. This CDR3 contains 12 residues. V dropped 10 bases and J dropped 4; count of bases not matched to a gene: 7. The CDR3 loop is CATRQGMYEQYF. CDR3 nucleotides: TGTGCCACCCGACAGGGTATGTACGAGCAGTACTTC. Combining the CDR3 with reference TRBV28 and TRBJ2-7 gives the whole variable domain DVKVTQSSRYLVKRTGEKVFLECVQDMDHENMFWYRQDPGLGLRLIYFSYDVKMKEKGDIPEGYSVSREKKERFSLILESASTNQTSMYLCATRQGMYEQYFGPGTRLTVT.

The chain employs TRBV2 and TRBJ1-6, with 7 bases fitting TRBD1. Germline V gene lookup returns CDR1 SNHLY and CDR2 FYNNEI. With 5 bases clipped from V and 8 bases from J, the junction kept 9 bases outside the gene matches. The length of the CDR3 is 15 residues. The CDR3 DNA is TGTGCCAGCAGTAACAACAGGGGCCGGGATTCACCCCTCCACTTT. It is translated as CASSNNRGRDSPLHF.

The genes are TRBV5-1 and TRBJ1-2; D remains ambiguous. This CDR3 is 13 amino acids long. The germline V and J ends were trimmed by 0 bases and 6 bases, with 9 bases remaining between them. The V gene's germline CDR1 is SGHRS and CDR2 YFSETQ. The CDR3 coding sequence is TGCGCCAGCAGCTTGGGACGGGATGATGGCTACACCTTC. This codes for CASSLGRDDGYTF.

The rearrangement uses TRBV4-1 and TRBJ1-5, with D hard to call. Per germline, CDR1 MGHRA and CDR2 YSYEKL. The CDR3 loop spans 13 amino acids. Between the trimmed V and J ends, which lost 4 bases and 8 bases, there was a span of 12 bases. CDR3 sequence reads: CASSLTDVKPQHF. The DNA for the CDR3 is TGCGCCAGCAGCCTCACCGACGTTAAGCCCCAGCATTTT.

This clone was detected only once. This sequence joins TRBV4-1 and TRBJ2-7, with 8 bases fitting TRBD1. The germline CDR1 and CDR2 sequences are MGHRA and YSYEKL. Unmatched junction bases numbered 10, after V lost 7 bases and J lost 5 bases. This CDR3 region has 14 residues. CDR3 protein: CASTRGQGVNEQYF. The CDR3 DNA is TGCGCCAGCACTAGAGGACAGGGAGTGAACGAGCAGTACTTC.

The CDR3 sequence: CASSHPGEGGSPLHF. For the CDR3, the DNA is TGTGCCAGCAGCCATCCCGGGGAGGGCGGATCACCCCTCCACTTT. The chain uses TRBV4-2 and TRBJ1-6; D gene uncertain. Germline loops: CDR1 LGHNA, CDR2 YNFKEQ. The CDR3 consists of 15 residues. Trimming took 3 bases from V and 10 from J, leaving 16 bases between them.

The chain uses TRBV13 and TRBJ1-2; 7 bases fit TRBD1. Trimming took 0 bases from V and 6 from J; bases not matched to a gene: 10. Per germline, CDR1 PRHDT and CDR2 FYEKMQ (reference sequence). This CDR3 is built from 16 residues. CDR3 sequence (DNA): TGTGCCAGCAGCTTAGGCCGGGGGTTAGGGGGCGATGGCTACACCTTC. This encodes CASSLGRGLGGDGYTF.

The chain combines TRBV7-2 with TRBJ2-6; D is ambiguous. Between the trimmed V and J ends, which lost 5 bases and 4 bases, there was a span of 6 bases. Germline V gene sequence: CDR1 SGHTA, CDR2 FQGNSA. The CDR3 spans 13 residues. The CDR3 bases are TGTGCCAGCAGCAGTCGCGGGGCCAACGTCCTGACTTTC. It yields the protein CASSSRGANVLTF.

DNA for the CDR3: TGTGCCAGCAGCACCACGGGACAGGGTTGGTACGAGCAGTACTTC. This gives the protein CASSTTGQGWYEQYF. The chain carries TRBV11-1 and TRBJ2-7; TRBD1 agrees at 9 bases. The germline V gene has CDR1 SGHAT and CDR2 FQDESV (reference sequence). CDR3 length: 15 residues. J lost 4 bases, V lost 5 bases, and 9 bases had no gene match.